The 13 T cell receptor beta chains in this list originate from one sample, sequenced in a study of response to subunit inactivated influenza vaccine. TCRdb used MiXCR to reprocess the RT-PCR reads, holding one entry per CDR3 protein. The repertoire holds roughly 790,000 distinct CDR3 sequences, with over 20% as singletons. Sequenced material: PBMCs from blood, taken roughly 5 days after vaccination. All receptors come from a man aged 50-60 years who received an inactivated influenza vaccine.

This chain links TRBV25-1 with TRBJ2-7; 9 bases agree with TRBD1. This CDR3 is built from 14 residues. V shed 10 bases, J shed 5 bases, and the junction held 12 bases outside the gene matches. Germline-derived CDR1 and CDR2 are MGHDK and SYGVNS. CDR3 in DNA: TGTGCCACCCATGGGGGGGGACAGGGTAACGAGCAGTACTTC. This sequence encodes CATHGGGQGNEQYF.

The rearrangement uses TRBV12-3 or TRBV12-4 and TRBJ2-5; TRBD1 is a possible D gene (6 bases). V lost 2 bases and J 5 bases, leaving 18 bases between the germline ends. The CDR3 is made up of 16 amino acids. Here the CDR3 reads CASSLYASGARETQYF. The CDR3 bases are TGTGCCAGCAGTTTATATGCTTCAGGGGCTCGGGAGACCCAGTACTTC.

The sample holds a few counts of this clonotype. V gene TRBV15 combines with J gene TRBJ2-1, with 7 bases lining up with TRBD1. The CDR3 contains 16 residues. The V gene end was trimmed by 1 base and the J gene end by 2 bases; junction bases not matched to a gene: 5. Germline CDR1 LNHNV, CDR2 YYDKDF (reference sequence). This chain's CDR3 is CATSRVGQGAYNEQFF. The CDR3 coding sequence is TGTGCCACCAGCAGAGTAGGGCAGGGGGCCTACAATGAGCAGTTCTTC.

CDR3 sequence (DNA): TGTGCCAGCAGCTCGCCCCGGGACTACCTCCCGACAGATACGCAGTATTTT. This gives the protein CASSSPRDYLPTDTQYF. The chain couples TRBV28 to TRBJ2-3; the match to TRBD2 covers 7 bases. Germline-derived CDR1 and CDR2 are MDHEN and SYDVKM. With V trimmed by 6 bases and J by 3 bases, 15 bases remained unmatched. This CDR3 spans 17 amino acids.

A few counts support this clonotype. CDR3 sequence reads: CATSEGHVLSNQPQHF. The CDR3 DNA follows: TGTGCCACCAGTGAAGGACACGTTCTTAGCAATCAGCCCCAGCATTTT. The chain joins TRBV24-1 to TRBJ1-5; a possible D gene is TRBD1 (5 bases). The CDR3 is made up of 16 amino acids. The germline gives CDR1 KGHDR, CDR2 SFDVKD. The V end was cut by 4 bases, the J end by 0 bases, with 12 bases between.

This clonotype turned up a few times. The J gene is TRBJ1-5, the V gene TRBV20-1, with a tentative D call TRBD1 (5 bases). Germline CDR1 DFQATT, CDR2 SNEGSKA (reference sequence). Trimming left V 3 bases short and J 2 bases short, with 14 bases between. The length of the CDR3 is 15 residues. The CDR3 loop is CSASRGAGGNQPQHF. CDR3 DNA: TGCAGTGCTAGTAGGGGAGCTGGGGGCAATCAGCCCCAGCATTTT.

The chain has TRBV5-1 and TRBJ2-7; 8 nucleotides match TRBD1. The germline V gene has CDR1 SGHRS and CDR2 YFSETQ. V gave up 4 bases and J gave up 5 bases; unmatched junction bases: 8. This CDR3 contains 14 residues. Here the CDR3 DNA reads TGCGCCAGCAGCCCGGACAGGGTGGGGCACGAGCAGTACTTC. Amino acids: CASSPDRVGHEQYF.

This clonotype has only a few counts. The genes are TRBV2 and TRBJ2-1; 9 bases are a match to TRBD2. The CDR3 length is 16 residues. With V trimmed by 1 base and J by 6 bases, 7 bases remained unmatched. Germline CDR1 SNHLY, CDR2 FYNNEI. In DNA form, the CDR3 reads TGTGCCAGCAGTGAAGTCGTCGCGGGGGGGCCCAATGAGCAGTTCTTC. Encoded protein: CASSEVVAGGPNEQFF.

This clonotype was picked up a small number of times. The chain links TRBV20-1 to TRBJ2-3; 10 bases map to TRBD2. V shed 0 bases and J 5 bases; nucleotides not matched to a gene: 11. The CDR3 sequence is 17 residues long. Germline V gene sequence: CDR1 DFQATT, CDR2 SNEGSKA (reference sequence). CDR3 DNA sequence: TGCAGTGCTAGAGATCAGGGGCTAGCGGGAGTTAAAGATACGCAGTATTTT. Its translation: CSARDQGLAGVKDTQYF.

This sequence joins TRBV29-1 and TRBJ1-1; D perhaps matches TRBD1 (5 bases). V lost 6 bases to trimming and J lost 1 base, with 9 bases between them. This CDR3 is 12 amino acids long. Germline V CDR1 and CDR2: SQVTM, ANQGSEA. CDR3 DNA: TGCAGCGTAGGCGACAGGAACACTGAAGCTTTCTTT. It specifies CSVGDRNTEAFF.

This clonotype was found a few times. This chain connects TRBV7-6 to TRBJ1-3; D not certain. Per the germline V gene, CDR1 is SGHVS and CDR2 is FNYEAQ. The CDR3 totals 15 residues. The germline V and J ends were trimmed by 2 bases and 0 bases, with 8 bases remaining between them. Here the CDR3 DNA reads TGTGCCAGCAGCTTATCTGGTCCCTCTGGAAACACCATATATTTT. Translating gives CASSLSGPSGNTIYF.

The chain joins TRBV11-2 to TRBJ2-1; 8 bases match TRBD2. CDR3 length: 17 residues. Trimming cost V 0 bases and J 4 bases; bases outside gene matches: 8. From germline, CDR1 is SGHAT and CDR2 FQNNGV. The CDR3, as DNA: TGTGCCAGCAGCTTAGACCCCCGCGGGGGGAGGTACAATGAGCAGTTCTTC. This encodes CASSLDPRGGRYNEQFF.

This chain connects TRBV9 to TRBJ1-5, with D possibly matching TRBD1 (6 bases). The V end was cut by 0 bases, the J end by 6 bases, with 16 bases between. In germline, CDR1 is SGDLS, CDR2 YYNGEE. This CDR3 spans 16 amino acids. Here the CDR3 reads CASSVGAGAVGQPQHF. As DNA, the CDR3 is TGTGCCAGCAGCGTAGGGGCAGGGGCTGTGGGTCAGCCCCAGCATTTT.